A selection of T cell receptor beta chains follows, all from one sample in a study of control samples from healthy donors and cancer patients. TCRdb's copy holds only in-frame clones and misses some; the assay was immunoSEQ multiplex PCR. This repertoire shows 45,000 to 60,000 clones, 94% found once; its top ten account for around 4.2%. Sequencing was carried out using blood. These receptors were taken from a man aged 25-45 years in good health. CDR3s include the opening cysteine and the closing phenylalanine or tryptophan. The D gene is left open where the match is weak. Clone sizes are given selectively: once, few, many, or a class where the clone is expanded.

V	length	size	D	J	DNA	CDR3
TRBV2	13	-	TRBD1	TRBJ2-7	TGTGCCAGCAGTTCGGGACAGTCCTCTGAGCAGTACTTC	CASSSGQSSEQYF
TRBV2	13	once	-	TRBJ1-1	TGTGCCAGCAAGGCCGAGGAAAACACTGAAGCTTTCTTT	CASKAEENTEAFF
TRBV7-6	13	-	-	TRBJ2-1	TGTGCCAGCGGAGGGGGCCGGTGGAATGAGCAGTTCTTC	CASGGGRWNEQFF
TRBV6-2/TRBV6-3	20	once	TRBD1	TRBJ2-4	TGTGCCAGCAGTTACTCGAGGGACAGGTTACACCAACTAGCCAAAAACATTCAGTACTTC	CASSYSRDRLHQLAKNIQYF
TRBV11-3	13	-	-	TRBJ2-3	TGTGCCAGCAGCTCACTGAGCACAGATACGCAGTATTTT	CASSSLSTDTQYF
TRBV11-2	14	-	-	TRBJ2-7	TGTGCCAGCAGCCACGGGACGGGACTTTACGAGCAGTACTTC	CASSHGTGLYEQYF
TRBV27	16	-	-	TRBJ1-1	TGTGCCAGCAGTTTACGCCGACAGGCCACCGACACTGAAGCTTTCTTT	CASSLRRQATDTEAFF
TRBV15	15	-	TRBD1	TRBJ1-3	TGTGCCACCACCTCGGACAGGGTTTCTGGAAACACCATATATTTT	CATTSDRVSGNTIYF
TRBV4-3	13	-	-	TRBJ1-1	TGCGCCAGCAGCCAAGATTGGGTCACTGAAGCTTTCTTT	CASSQDWVTEAFF
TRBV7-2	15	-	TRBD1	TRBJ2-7	TGTGCCAGCAGCCCCCGGACAGGGGGGTCCTACGAGCAGTACTTC	CASSPRTGGSYEQYF
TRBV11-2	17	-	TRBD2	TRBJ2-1	TGTGCCAGCAGCTTAGATCGGTCTAGCGGGAAGTACAATGAGCAGTTCTTC	CASSLDRSSGKYNEQFF
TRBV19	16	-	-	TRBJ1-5	TGTGCCAGTAGTATAGTAATTGGGGCAGGGGACCAGCCCCAGCATTTT	CASSIVIGAGDQPQHF
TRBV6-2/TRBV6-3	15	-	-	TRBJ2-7	TGTGCCAGCAGTTACTATCGGGGGCTAACCTACGAGCAGTACTTC	CASSYYRGLTYEQYF
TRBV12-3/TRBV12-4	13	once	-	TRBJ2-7	TGTGCCAGCAGTTTAGGGGGACTCTACGAGCAGTACTTC	CASSLGGLYEQYF
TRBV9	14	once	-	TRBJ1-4	TGTGCCAGCAGCGCAGGACAGATTAATGAAAAACTGTTTTTT	CASSAGQINEKLFF
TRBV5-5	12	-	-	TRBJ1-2	TGTGCCAGCAGCCGGGGTGATTATGGCTACACCTTC	CASSRGDYGYTF
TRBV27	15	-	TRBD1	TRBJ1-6	TGTGCCAGCAGTTTGGAGGGGGCTCGGAATTCACCCCTCCACTTT	CASSLEGARNSPLHF
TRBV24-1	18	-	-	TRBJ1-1	TGTGCCACCAGTGACCTACCGGGACCAATACGGGTGAACACTGAAGCTTTCTTT	CATSDLPGPIRVNTEAFF
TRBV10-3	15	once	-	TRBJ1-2	TGTGCCATCCACGGTCGGGGGCGCAGCCACTCTGGCTACACCTTC	CAIHGRGRSHSGYTF
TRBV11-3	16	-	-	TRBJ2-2	TGTGCCAGCAGCTCCCACGGCAGGGAGAACACCGGGGAGCTGTTTTTT	CASSSHGRENTGELFF
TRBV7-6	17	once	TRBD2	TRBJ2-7	TGTGCCAGCAGCTTAGCTCTAGCGGGTTCCCGCTCCTACGAGCAGTACTTC	CASSLALAGSRSYEQYF
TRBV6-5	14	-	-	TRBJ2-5	TGTGCCAGCAGGGTTGGGGGATCCGGCGAGACCCAGTACTTC	CASRVGGSGETQYF
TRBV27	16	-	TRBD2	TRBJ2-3	TGTGCCAGCAGAAATAGCGGGGGCGGCAGCACAGATACGCAGTATTTT	CASRNSGGGSTDTQYF
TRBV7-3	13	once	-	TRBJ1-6	TGTGCCAGCAGCCTTTGGGGGAATTCACCCCTCCACTTT	CASSLWGNSPLHF
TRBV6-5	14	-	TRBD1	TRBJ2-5	TGTGCCAGCAGTACCGGGACAGGCAGAGAGACCCAGTACTTC	CASSTGTGRETQYF
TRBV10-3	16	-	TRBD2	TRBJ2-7	TGTGCCATCAGGAGTCCGGGACTAGCGGGGTCCTACGAGCAGTACTTC	CAIRSPGLAGSYEQYF
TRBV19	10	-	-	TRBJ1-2	TGTGCCAGTAGAGGCTATGGCTACACCTTC	CASRGYGYTF
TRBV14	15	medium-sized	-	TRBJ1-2	TGTGCCAGCAGCCAATGGACTGAGAATTTCTATGGCTACACCTTC	CASSQWTENFYGYTF
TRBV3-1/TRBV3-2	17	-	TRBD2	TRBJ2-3	TGTGCCAGCAGCCTCCAACCAGCGGGGGGGCAATCAGATACGCAGTATTTT	CASSLQPAGGQSDTQYF
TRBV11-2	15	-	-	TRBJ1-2	TGTGCCAGCAGCTTCGAGGGGGGCAGGGACTATGGCTACACCTTC	CASSFEGGRDYGYTF
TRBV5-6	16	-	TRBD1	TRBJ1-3	TGTGCCAGCAGCTTCCGGGACAGGGCGCTTGGAAACACCATATATTTT	CASSFRDRALGNTIYF
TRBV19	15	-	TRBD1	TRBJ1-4	TGTGCCAGTAGTGCCACAGGGGGCCTTTATGAAAAACTGTTTTTT	CASSATGGLYEKLFF
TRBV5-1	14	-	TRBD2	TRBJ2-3	TGCGCCAGCAGCTTACTAGCGCAGACAGATACGCAGTATTTT	CASSLLAQTDTQYF
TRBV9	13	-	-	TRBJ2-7	TGTGCCAGCTCCACGGACATCCACTACGAGCAGTACTTC	CASSTDIHYEQYF
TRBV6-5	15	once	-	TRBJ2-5	TGTGCCAGCAGTTACGGCGGGCGCTCCAGGGAGACCCAGTACTTC	CASSYGGRSRETQYF
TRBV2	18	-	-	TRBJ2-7	TGTGCCAGCAATTGGCAGCCGGCAGGACCGACCCCCTCCTACGAGCAGTACTTC	CASNWQPAGPTPSYEQYF